The rows below give T cell receptor beta chains drawn from one sample of a study of T cell responses to AZD1222 COVID-19 vaccine. Sequencing was performed with immunoSEQ multiplex PCR; in TCRdb, only in-frame clones are kept and a portion is missing. The data show about 160,000 clones, over 80% seen once. The sample here was peripheral blood, taken on day 0 of AZD1222 vaccination. Every receptor here comes from an adult in good health. Both conserved end residues are trimmed from each CDR3. Fields, in order: CDR3 protein, D gene, V gene, J gene, CDR3 length. A D gene is named only where the DNA matches it firmly.

ASVGQGGTDTQY	TRBD1	TRBV10-3	TRBJ2-3	12
ASSSDPGKEQF	.	TRBV5-4	TRBJ2-1	11
SASRADGQTEAF	.	TRBV20-1	TRBJ1-1	12
ASSEAQAGGYT	.	TRBV2	TRBJ1-2	11
ASSEWTVNQPQH	.	TRBV2	TRBJ1-5	12
ASSGGVHQPQH	TRBD1	TRBV28	TRBJ1-5	11
ASSIYGSTNEKLF	.	TRBV19	TRBJ1-4	13
ASSFGSRINQPQH	.	TRBV7-2	TRBJ1-5	13
ASSITSSGGAFDEQF	TRBD2	TRBV13	TRBJ2-1	15
ASSLVLASYGYT	.	TRBV7-2	TRBJ1-2	12
SVADRSGRRPSTGELF	.	TRBV29-1	TRBJ2-2	16
ASSVGGANTGELF	.	TRBV9	TRBJ2-2	13
SAPRFSFAF	.	TRBV20-1	TRBJ1-1	9
ASGHKEDT	.	TRBV28	TRBJ1-2	8
ASSQGPGELF	.	TRBV2	TRBJ2-2	10
ASSFTGASYSPLH	TRBD1	TRBV27	TRBJ1-6	13
ASSVEAQGAYEQY	TRBD1	TRBV9	TRBJ2-7	13
ASSLAGRDGYT	.	TRBV7-8	TRBJ1-2	11
ATTGTGIATSYGYT	TRBD1	TRBV28	TRBJ1-2	14
ASSSQGGTGDEQY	TRBD1	TRBV11-3	TRBJ2-7	13
ASSSGHLGEQY	.	TRBV12-3/TRBV12-4	TRBJ2-7	11
ACAKTGVDTQY	TRBD1	TRBV30	TRBJ2-3	11
ASYNPGTPDWNTEAF	.	TRBV27	TRBJ1-1	15
ASSLSWDSYEQY	.	TRBV27	TRBJ2-7	12
ASSTDRVLNEQY	TRBD1	TRBV28	TRBJ2-7	12
ASSPPQDRGYGYT	TRBD1	TRBV28	TRBJ1-2	13
ASSLFVSGQGSGNTIY	TRBD1	TRBV5-6	TRBJ1-3	16
ASSFGQETDTQY	.	TRBV7-9	TRBJ2-3	12
ASRYSGGGNEQF	TRBD2	TRBV2	TRBJ2-1	12
ASSSHGAITYGYT	.	TRBV28	TRBJ1-2	13
ASSYMGQPTNQPQH	TRBD1	TRBV6-2/TRBV6-3	TRBJ1-5	14
ASSESGDTGELF	.	TRBV10-1	TRBJ2-2	12
ASSLAGTGGYNEQF	TRBD1	TRBV4-1	TRBJ2-1	14
ASSSRSRRGETQY	.	TRBV6-5	TRBJ2-5	13
ASSYRGGFRLAF	.	TRBV6-5	TRBJ1-1	12
ASSRGTEAF	.	TRBV19	TRBJ1-1	9
ASTYNTEAF	.	TRBV2	TRBJ1-1	9
ASNRGRDTIY	.	TRBV28	TRBJ1-3	10
ASSEGAGRGAF	.	TRBV10-2	TRBJ1-1	11